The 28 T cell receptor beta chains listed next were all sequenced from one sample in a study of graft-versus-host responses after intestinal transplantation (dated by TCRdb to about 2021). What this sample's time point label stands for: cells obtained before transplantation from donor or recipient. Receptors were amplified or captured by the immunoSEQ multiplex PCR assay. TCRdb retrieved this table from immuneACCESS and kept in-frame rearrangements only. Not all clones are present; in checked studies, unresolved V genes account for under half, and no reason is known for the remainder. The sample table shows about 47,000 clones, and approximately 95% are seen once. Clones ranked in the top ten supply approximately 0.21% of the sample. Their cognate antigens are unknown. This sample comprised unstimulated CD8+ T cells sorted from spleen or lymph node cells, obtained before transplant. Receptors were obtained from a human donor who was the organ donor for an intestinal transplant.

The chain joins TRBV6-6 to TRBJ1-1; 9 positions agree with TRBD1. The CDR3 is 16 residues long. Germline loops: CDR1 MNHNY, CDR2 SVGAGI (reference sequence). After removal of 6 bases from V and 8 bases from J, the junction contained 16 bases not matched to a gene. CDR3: CASSGGQGRIKIEAFF. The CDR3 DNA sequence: TGTGCCAGCAGCGGAGGACAGGGGCGAATAAAAATAGAAGCTTTCTTT.

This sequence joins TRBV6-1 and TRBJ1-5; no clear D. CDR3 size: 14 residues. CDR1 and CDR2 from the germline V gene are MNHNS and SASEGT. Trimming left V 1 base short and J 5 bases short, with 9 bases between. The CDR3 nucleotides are TGTGCCAGCAGTGAAGTCCGCTCCGATCAGCCCCAGCATTTT. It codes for CASSEVRSDQPQHF.

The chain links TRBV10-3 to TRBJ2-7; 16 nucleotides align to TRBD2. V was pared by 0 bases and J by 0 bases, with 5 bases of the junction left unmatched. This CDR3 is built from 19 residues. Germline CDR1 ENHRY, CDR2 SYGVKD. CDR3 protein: CAISESGLAGGYTSYEQYF. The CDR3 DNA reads TGTGCCATCAGTGAGTCGGGACTAGCGGGGGGGTACACCTCCTACGAGCAGTACTTC.

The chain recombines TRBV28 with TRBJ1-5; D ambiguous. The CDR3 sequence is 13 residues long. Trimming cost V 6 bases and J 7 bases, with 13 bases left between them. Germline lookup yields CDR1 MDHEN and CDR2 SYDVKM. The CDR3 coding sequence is TGTGCCAGCAGCATCCGGGAGAACCAGCCCCAGCATTTT. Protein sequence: CASSIRENQPQHF.

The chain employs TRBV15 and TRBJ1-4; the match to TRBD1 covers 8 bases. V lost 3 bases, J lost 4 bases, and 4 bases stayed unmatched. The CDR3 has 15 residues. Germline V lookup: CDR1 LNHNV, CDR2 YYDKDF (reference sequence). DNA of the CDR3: TGTGCCACCAGCAGCGGACAGGGAAATAATGAAAAACTGTTTTTT. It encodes CATSSGQGNNEKLFF.

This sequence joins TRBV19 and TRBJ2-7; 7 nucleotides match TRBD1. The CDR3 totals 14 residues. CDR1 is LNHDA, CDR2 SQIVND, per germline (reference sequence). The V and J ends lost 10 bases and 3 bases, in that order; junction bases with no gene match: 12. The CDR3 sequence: CATAGGTPVYEQYF. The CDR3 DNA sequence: TGTGCCACGGCAGGGGGAACACCTGTCTACGAGCAGTACTTC. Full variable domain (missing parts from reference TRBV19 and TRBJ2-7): DGGITQSPKYLFRKEGQNVTLSCEQNLNHDAMYWYRQDPGQGLRLIYYSQIVNDFQKGDIAEGYSVSREKKESFPLTVTSAQKNPTAFYLCATAGGTPVYEQYFGPGTRLTVT.

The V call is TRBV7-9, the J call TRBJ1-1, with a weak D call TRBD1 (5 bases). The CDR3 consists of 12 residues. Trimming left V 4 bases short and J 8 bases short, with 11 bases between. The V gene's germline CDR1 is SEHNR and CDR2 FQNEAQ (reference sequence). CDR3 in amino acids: CASSSGAGEAFF. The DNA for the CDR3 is TGTGCCAGCAGCTCTGGGGCAGGGGAAGCTTTCTTT.

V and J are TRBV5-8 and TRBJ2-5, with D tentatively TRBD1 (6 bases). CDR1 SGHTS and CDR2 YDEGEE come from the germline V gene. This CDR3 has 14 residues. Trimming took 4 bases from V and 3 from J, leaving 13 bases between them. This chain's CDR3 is CASSIRQDEETQYF. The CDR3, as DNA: TGTGCCAGCAGCATTAGACAGGACGAAGAGACCCAGTACTTC. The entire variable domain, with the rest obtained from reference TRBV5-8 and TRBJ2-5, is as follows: EAGVTQSPTHLIKTRGQQATLRCSPISGHTSVYWYQQALGLGLQFLLWYDEGEERNRGNFPPRFSGRQFPNYSSELNVNALELEDSALYLCASSIRQDEETQYFGPGTRLLVL.

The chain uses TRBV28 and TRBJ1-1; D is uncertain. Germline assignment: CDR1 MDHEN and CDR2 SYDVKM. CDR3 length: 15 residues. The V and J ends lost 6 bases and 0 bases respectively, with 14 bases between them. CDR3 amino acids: CASSAFALMNTEAFF. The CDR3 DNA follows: TGTGCCAGCAGCGCGTTCGCCTTAATGAACACTGAAGCTTTCTTT.

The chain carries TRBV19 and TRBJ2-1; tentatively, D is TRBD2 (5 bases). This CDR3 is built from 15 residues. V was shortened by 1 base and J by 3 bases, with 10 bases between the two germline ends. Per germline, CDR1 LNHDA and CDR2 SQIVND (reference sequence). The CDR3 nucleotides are TGTGCCAGTAGTATAGCAGAGGGCCTCTACAATGAGCAGTTCTTC. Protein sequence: CASSIAEGLYNEQFF.

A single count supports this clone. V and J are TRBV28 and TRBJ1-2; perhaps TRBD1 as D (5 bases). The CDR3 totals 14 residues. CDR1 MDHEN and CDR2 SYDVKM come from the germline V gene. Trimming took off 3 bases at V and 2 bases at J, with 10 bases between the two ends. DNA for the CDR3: TGTGCCAGCAGTTTTCGGGGGTCCAACTATGGCTACACCTTC. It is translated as CASSFRGSNYGYTF.

CDR3 loop: CASKLAGDTDTQYF. The DNA for the CDR3 is TGTGCCAGCAAATTAGCGGGAGACACAGATACGCAGTATTTT. The J gene is TRBJ2-3, the V gene TRBV2; 9 nucleotides match TRBD2. The CDR3 length is 14 residues. After removal of 7 bases from V and 2 bases from J, the junction contained 4 bases not matched to a gene. The germline V gene has CDR1 SNHLY and CDR2 FYNNEI.

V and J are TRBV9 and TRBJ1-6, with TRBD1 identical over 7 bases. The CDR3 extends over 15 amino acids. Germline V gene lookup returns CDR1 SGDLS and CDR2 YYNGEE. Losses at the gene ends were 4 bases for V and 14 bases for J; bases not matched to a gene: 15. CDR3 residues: CASSPTGEPVAALHF. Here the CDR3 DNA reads TGTGCCAGCAGCCCCACAGGGGAACCTGTTGCGGCCCTCCACTTT.

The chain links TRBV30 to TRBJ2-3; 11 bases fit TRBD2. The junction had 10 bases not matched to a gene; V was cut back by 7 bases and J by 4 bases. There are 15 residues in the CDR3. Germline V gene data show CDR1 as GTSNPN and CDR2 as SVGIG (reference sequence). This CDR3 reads CAYSLAGGRADTQYF. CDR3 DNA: TGTGCCTACAGTTTAGCGGGGGGGCGGGCAGATACGCAGTATTTT.

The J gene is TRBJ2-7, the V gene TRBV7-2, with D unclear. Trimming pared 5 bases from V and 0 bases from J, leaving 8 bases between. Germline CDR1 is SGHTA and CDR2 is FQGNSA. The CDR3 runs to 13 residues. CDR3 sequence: CASSPTFSYEQYF. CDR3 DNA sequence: TGTGCCAGCAGCCCCACTTTCTCCTACGAGCAGTACTTC.

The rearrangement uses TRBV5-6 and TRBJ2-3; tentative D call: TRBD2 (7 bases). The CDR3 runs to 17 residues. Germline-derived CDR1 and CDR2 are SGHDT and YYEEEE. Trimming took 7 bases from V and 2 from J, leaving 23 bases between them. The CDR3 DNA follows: TGTGCCAGCGGTCTCCTCCTAGGGGGGGCAACCACAGATACGCAGTATTTT. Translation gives CASGLLLGGATTDTQYF.

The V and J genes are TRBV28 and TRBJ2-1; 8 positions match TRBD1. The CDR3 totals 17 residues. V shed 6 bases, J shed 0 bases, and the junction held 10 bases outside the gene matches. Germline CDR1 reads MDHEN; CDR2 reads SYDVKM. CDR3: CASSLGQEISSYNEQFF. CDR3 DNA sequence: TGTGCCAGCAGCTTGGGACAGGAAATAAGCTCCTACAATGAGCAGTTCTTC.

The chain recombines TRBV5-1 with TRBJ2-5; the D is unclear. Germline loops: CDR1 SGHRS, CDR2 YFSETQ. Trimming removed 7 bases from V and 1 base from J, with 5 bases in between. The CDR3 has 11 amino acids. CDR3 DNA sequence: TGCGCCAGCGGGCCCCAAGAGACCCAGTACTTC. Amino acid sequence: CASGPQETQYF.

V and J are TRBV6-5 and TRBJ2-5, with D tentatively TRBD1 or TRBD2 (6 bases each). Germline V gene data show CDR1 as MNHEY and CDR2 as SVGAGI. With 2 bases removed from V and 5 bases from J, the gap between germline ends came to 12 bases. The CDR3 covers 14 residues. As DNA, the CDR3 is TGTGCCAGCAGTTACAGGCAGGGGAGGGAGACCCAGTACTTC. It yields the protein CASSYRQGRETQYF.

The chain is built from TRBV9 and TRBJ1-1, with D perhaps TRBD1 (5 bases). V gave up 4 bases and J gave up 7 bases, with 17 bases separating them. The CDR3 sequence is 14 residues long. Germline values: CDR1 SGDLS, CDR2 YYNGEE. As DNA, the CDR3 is TGTGCCAGCAGCCTTGCGGGGGGAGGCGGTGAAGCTTTCTTT. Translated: CASSLAGGGGEAFF.

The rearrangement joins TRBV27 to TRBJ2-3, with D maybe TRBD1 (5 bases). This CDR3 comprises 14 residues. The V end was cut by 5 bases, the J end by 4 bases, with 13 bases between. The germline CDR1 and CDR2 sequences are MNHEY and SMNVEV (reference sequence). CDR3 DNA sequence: TGTGCCAGCAGTCCCCGGACAAATTCAGATACGCAGTATTTT. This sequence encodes CASSPRTNSDTQYF.

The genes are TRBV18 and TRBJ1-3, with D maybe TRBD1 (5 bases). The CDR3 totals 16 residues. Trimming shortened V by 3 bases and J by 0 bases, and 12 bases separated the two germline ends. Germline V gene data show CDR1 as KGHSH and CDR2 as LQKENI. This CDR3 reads CASSPQGHLSGNTIYF. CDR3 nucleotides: TGTGCCAGCTCACCCCAAGGACACCTCTCTGGAAACACCATATATTTT. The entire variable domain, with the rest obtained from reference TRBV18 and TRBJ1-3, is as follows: NAGVMQNPRHLVRRRGQEARLRCSPMKGHSHVYWYRQLPEEGLKFMVYLQKENIIDESGMPKERFSAEFPKEGPSILRIQQVVRGDSAAYFCASSPQGHLSGNTIYFGEGSWLTVV.

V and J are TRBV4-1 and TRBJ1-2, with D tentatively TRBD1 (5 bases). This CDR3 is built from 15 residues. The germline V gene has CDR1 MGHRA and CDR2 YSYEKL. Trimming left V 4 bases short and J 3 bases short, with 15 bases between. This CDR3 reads CASSPSPTVDYGYTF. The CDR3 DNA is TGCGCCAGCAGCCCCTCCCCGACAGTAGACTATGGCTACACCTTC.

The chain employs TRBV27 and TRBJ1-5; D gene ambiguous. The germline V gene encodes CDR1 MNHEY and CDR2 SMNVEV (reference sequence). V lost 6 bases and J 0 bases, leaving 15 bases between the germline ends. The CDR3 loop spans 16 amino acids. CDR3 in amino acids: CASRSAAPDSNQPQHF. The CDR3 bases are TGTGCCAGCAGGTCGGCCGCTCCTGATAGCAATCAGCCCCAGCATTTT.

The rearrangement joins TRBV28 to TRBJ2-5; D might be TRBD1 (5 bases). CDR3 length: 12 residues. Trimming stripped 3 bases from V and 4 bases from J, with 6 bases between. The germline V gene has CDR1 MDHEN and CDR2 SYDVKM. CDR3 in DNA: TGTGCCAGCAGTTTGGGGCCAGAGACCCAGTACTTC. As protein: CASSLGPETQYF.

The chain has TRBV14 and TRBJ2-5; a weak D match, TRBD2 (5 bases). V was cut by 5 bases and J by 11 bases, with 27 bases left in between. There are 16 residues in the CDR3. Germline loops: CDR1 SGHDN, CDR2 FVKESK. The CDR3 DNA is TGTGCCAGCAGCTTTATGGAGGCGGCCGCCCAAACAGATCAGTACTTC. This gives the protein CASSFMEAAAQTDQYF.

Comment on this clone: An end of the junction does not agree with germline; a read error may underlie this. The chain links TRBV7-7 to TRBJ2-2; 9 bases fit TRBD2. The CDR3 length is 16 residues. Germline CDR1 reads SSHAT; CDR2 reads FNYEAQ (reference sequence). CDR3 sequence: CASSPAVSGGPGELFF. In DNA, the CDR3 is TGTGCTAGCAGCCCTGCCGTTAGCGGGGGCCCCGGGGAGCTGTTTTTT.

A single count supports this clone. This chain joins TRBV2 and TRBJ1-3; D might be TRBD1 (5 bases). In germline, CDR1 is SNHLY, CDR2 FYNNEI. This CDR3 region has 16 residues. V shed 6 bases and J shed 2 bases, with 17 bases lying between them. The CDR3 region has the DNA TGTGCCAGCAGCGGAGGGACCGAAGCTACTGGAAACACCATATATTTT. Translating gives CASSGGTEATGNTIYF.